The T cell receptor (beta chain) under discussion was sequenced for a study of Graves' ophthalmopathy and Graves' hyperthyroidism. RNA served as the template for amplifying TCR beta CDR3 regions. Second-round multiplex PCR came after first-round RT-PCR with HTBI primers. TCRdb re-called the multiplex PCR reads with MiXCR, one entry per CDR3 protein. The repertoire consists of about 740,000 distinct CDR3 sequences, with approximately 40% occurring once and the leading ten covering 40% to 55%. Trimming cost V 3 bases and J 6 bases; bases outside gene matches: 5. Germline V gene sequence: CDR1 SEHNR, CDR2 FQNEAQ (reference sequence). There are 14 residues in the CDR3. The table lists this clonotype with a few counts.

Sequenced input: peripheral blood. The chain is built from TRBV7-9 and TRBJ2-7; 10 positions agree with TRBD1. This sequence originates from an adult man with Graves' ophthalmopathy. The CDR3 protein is CASSFSGQGSEQYF. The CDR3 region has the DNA TGTGCCAGCAGCTTCTCGGGACAGGGGTCCGAGCAGTACTTC.